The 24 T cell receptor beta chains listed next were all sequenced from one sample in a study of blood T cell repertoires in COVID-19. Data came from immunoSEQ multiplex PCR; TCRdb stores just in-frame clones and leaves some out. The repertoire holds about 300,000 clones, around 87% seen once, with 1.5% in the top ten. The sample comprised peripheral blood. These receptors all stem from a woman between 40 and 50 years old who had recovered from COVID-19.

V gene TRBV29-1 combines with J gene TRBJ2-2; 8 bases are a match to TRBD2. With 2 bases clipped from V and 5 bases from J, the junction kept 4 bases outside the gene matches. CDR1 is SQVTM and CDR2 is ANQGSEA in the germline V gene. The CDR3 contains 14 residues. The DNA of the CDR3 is TGCAGCGTTGAATCCAGCGGGGGAACCGGGGAGCTGTTTTTT. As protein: CSVESSGGTGELFF.

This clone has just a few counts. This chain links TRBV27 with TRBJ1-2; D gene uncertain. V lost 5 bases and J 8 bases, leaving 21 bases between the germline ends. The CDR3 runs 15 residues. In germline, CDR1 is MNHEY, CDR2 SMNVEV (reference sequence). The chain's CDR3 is CASSPAGILARGYTF. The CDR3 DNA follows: TGTGCCAGCAGTCCCGCCGGAATTTTAGCGCGCGGCTACACCTTC.

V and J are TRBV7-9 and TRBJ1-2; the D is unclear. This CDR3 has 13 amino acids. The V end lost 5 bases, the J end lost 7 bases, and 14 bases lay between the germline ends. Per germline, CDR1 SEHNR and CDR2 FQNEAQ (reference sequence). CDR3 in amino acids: CASSGLEDGGYTF. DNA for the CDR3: TGTGCCAGCAGCGGCCTAGAGGATGGTGGCTACACCTTC.

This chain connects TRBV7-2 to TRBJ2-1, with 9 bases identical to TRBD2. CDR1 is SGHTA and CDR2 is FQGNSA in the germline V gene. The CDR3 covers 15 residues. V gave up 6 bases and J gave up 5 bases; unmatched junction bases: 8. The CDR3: CASSRRGGGNNEQFF. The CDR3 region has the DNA TGTGCCAGCAGTCGCCGCGGGGGGGGGAACAATGAGCAGTTCTTC.

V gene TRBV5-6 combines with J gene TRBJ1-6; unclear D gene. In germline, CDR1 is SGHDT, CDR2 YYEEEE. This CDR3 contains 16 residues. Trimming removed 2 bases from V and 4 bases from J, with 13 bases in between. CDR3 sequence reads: CASSFGRALYNSPLHF. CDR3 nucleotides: TGTGCCAGCAGCTTTGGGCGGGCCCTTTATAATTCACCCCTCCACTTT.

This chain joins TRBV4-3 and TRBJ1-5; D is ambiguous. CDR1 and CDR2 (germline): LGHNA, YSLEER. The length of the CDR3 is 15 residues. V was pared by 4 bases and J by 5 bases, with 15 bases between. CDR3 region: CASSPTFGDDQPQHF. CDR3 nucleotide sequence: TGCGCCAGCAGCCCTACCTTTGGAGATGATCAGCCCCAGCATTTT.

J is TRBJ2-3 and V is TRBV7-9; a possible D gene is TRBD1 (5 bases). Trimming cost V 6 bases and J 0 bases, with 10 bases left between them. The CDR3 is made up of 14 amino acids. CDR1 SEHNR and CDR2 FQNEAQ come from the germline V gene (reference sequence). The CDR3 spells CASRIRASTDTQYF. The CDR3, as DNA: TGTGCCAGCAGAATCAGGGCCAGCACAGATACGCAGTATTTT.

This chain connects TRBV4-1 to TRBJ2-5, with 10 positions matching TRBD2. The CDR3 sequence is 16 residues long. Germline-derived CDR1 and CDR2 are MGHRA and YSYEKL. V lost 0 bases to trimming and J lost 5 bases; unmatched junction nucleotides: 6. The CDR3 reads CASSQEASGGRETQYF. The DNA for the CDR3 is TGCGCCAGCAGCCAAGAAGCTAGCGGGGGTAGGGAGACCCAGTACTTC.

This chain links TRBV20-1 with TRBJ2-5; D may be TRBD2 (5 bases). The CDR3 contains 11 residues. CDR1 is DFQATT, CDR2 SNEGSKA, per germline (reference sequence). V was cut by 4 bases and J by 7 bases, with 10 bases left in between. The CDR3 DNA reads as TGCAGTGCTACCGAGAGGGTGACCCAGTACTTC. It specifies CSATERVTQYF.

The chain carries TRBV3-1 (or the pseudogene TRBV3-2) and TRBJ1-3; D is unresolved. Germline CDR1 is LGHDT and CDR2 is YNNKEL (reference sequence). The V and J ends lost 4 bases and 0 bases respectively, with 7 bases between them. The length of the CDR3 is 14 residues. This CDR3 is CASSPVSSGNTIYF. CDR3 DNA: TGTGCCAGCAGCCCGGTGAGCTCTGGAAACACCATATATTTT.

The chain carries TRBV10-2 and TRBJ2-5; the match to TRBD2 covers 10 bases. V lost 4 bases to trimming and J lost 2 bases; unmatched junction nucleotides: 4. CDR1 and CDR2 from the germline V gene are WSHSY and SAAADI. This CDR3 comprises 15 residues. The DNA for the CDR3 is TGCGCCAGCAGTGGGCTAGCGGGGGTACAAGAGACCCAGTACTTC. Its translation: CASSGLAGVQETQYF.

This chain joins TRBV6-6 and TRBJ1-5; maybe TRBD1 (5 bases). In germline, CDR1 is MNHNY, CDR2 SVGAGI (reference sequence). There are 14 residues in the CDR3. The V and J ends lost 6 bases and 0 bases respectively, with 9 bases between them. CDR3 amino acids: CASRQGYSNQPQHF. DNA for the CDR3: TGTGCCAGCAGGCAGGGCTATAGCAATCAGCCCCAGCATTTT.

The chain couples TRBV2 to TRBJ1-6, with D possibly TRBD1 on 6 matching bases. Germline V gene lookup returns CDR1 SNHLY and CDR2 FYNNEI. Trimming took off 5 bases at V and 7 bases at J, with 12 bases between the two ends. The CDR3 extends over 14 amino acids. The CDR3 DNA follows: TGTGCCAGCAGTCAGGACAGATTGAATTCACCCCTCCACTTT. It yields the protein CASSQDRLNSPLHF.

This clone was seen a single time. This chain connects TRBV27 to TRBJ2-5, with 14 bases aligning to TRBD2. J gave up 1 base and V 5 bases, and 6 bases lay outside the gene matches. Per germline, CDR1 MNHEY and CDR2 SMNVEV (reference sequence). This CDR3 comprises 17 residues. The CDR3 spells CASSPRTSGGPQETQYF. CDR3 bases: TGTGCCAGCAGTCCCCGGACTAGCGGGGGGCCCCAAGAGACCCAGTACTTC.

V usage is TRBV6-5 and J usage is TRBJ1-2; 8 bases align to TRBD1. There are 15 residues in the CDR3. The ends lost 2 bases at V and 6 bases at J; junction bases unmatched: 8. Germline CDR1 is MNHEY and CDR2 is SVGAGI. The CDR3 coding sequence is TGTGCCAGCAGTTACGTCTCAGGGGGCCAGGATGGCTACACCTTC. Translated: CASSYVSGGQDGYTF.

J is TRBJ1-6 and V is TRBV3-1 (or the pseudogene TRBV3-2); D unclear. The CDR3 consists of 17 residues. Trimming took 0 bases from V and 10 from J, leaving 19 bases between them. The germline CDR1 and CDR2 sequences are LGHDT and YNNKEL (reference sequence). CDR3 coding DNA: TGTGCCAGCAGCCAAGAGTTCCGGCCTGCAACGGGATCACCCCTCCACTTT. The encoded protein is CASSQEFRPATGSPLHF.

CDR3 nucleotide sequence: TGTGCCAGCAGCCAAGTGGGGCGGGGCTACTACAATGAGCAGTTCTTC. As protein: CASSQVGRGYYNEQFF. V gene TRBV3-1 (or the pseudogene TRBV3-2) combines with J gene TRBJ2-1; TRBD2 is a possible D gene (6 bases). Germline V gene data show CDR1 as LGHDT and CDR2 as YNNKEL (reference sequence). The CDR3 consists of 16 residues. V was pared by 1 base and J by 3 bases, with 13 bases between.

CDR3 residues: CASKGGIYNEQFF. The CDR3 DNA reads TGTGCCAGTAAGGGGGGGATCTACAATGAGCAGTTCTTC. J is TRBJ2-1 and V is TRBV19; D may be TRBD2 (7 bases). V was trimmed by 7 bases and J by 3 bases, leaving 10 bases between them. CDR1 is LNHDA, CDR2 SQIVND, per germline (reference sequence). This CDR3 region has 13 residues.

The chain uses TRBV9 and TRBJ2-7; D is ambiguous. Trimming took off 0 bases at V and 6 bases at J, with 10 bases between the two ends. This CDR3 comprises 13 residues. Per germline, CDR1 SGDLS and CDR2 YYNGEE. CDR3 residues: CASSVEPRGEQYF. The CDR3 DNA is TGTGCCAGCAGCGTAGAACCGCGCGGCGAGCAGTACTTC. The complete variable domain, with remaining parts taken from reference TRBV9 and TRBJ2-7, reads DSGVTQTPKHLITATGQRVTLRCSPRSGDLSVYWYQQSLDQGLQFLIQYYNGEERAKGNILERFSAQQFPDLHSELNLSSLELGDSALYFCASSVEPRGEQYFGPGTRLTVT.

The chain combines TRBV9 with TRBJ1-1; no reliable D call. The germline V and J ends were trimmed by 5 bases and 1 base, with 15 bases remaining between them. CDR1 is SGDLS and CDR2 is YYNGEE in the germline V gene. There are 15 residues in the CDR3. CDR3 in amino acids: CASSGPIGGNTEAFF. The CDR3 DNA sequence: TGTGCCAGCAGTGGCCCCATAGGCGGGAACACTGAAGCTTTCTTT.

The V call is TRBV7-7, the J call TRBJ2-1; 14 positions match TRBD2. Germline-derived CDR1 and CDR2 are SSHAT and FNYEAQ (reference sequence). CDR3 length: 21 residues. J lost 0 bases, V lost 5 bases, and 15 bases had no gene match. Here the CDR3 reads CASSPGRGTTSGGVSYNEQFF. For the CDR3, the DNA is TGTGCCAGCAGCCCCGGCCGGGGTACGACTAGCGGGGGGGTCTCCTACAATGAGCAGTTCTTC.

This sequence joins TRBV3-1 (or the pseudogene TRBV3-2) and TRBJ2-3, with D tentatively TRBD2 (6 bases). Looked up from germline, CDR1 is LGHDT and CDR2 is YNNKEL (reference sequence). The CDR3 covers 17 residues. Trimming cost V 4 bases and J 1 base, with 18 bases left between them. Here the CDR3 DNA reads TGTGCCAGCAGCCCACGGGGCTGGGGGGTCCGCACAGATACGCAGTATTTT. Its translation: CASSPRGWGVRTDTQYF.

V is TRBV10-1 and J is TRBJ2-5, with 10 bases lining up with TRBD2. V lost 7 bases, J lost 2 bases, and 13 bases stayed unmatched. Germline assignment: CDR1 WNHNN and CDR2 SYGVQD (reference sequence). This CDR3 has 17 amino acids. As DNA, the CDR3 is TGCGCCAGCACTGCTAGCGGGGGACACGTGTTTCAAGAGACCCAGTACTTC. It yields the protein CASTASGGHVFQETQYF.

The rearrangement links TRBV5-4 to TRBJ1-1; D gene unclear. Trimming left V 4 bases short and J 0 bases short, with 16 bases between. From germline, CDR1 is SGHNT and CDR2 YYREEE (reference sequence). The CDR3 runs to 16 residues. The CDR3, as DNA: TGTGCCAGCAGCCCTAGAGGAGGCTTAATGAACACTGAAGCTTTCTTT. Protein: CASSPRGGLMNTEAFF.